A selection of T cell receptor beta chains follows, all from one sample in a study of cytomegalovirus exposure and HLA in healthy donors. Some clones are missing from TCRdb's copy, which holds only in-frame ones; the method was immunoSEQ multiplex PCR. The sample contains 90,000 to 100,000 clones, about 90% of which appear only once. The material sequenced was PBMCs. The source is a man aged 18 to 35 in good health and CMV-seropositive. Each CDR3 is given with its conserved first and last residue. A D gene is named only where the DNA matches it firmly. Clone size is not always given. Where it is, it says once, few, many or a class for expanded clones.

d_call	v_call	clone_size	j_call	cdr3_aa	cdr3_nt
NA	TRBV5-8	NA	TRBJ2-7	CASSLTAYYEQYF	TGTGCCAGCAGCTTGACAGCCTACTACGAGCAGTACTTC
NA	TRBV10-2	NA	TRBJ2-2	CASSEPFIGTTNTGELFF	TGCGCCAGCAGTGAGCCCTTCATCGGGACAACTAACACCGGGGAGCTGTTTTTT
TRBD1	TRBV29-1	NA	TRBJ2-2	CSVGQGAGELFF	TGCAGCGTAGGACAGGGGGCCGGGGAGCTGTTTTTT
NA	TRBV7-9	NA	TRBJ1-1	CASSSRGTEAFF	TGTGCCAGCAGCTCACGGGGGACTGAAGCTTTCTTT
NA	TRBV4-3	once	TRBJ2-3	CASSHARGDTQYF	TGCGCCAGCAGCCACGCAAGGGGGGATACGCAGTATTTT
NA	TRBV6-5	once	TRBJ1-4	CASSYLGVRREKLFF	TGTGCCAGCAGTTACCTCGGGGTCAGGAGGGAAAAACTGTTTTTT
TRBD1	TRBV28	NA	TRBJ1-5	CASRAEVGRGPNQPQHF	TGTGCCAGCAGGGCGGAAGTTGGCAGGGGGCCCAATCAGCCCCAGCATTTT
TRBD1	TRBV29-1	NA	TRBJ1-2	CSVWAGQGAYGYTF	TGCAGCGTTTGGGCGGGACAGGGTGCCTATGGCTACACCTTC
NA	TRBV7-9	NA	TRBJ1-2	CAISHNYGYTF	TGTGCCATCTCACATAACTATGGCTACACCTTC
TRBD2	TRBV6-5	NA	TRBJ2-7	CASSFESSGSYEQYF	TGTGCCAGCAGTTTCGAGTCTAGCGGGAGCTACGAGCAGTACTTC
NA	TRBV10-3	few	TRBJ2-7	CATIRDSISYEQYF	TGTGCCACGATTAGAGACTCGATATCCTACGAGCAGTACTTC
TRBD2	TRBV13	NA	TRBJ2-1	CASTTEREVNNEQFF	TGTGCCAGCACTACGGAGCGGGAGGTCAACAATGAGCAGTTCTTC
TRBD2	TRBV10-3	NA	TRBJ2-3	CAISPGLAGRTDTQYF	TGTGCCATCAGTCCGGGACTAGCGGGGAGAACAGATACGCAGTATTTT
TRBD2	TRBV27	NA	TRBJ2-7	CASSLGLALNYEQYF	TGTGCCAGCAGTTTGGGACTAGCGCTAAACTACGAGCAGTACTTC
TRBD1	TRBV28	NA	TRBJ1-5	CASTLTGVNNQPQHF	TGTGCCAGCACCCTCACAGGGGTGAACAATCAGCCCCAGCATTTT
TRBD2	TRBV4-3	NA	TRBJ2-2	CASSREAGGDTGELFF	TGCGCCAGCAGCCGAGAAGCGGGGGGAGACACCGGGGAGCTGTTTTTT
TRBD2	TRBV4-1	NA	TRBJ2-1	CASSQAGLASYNEQFF	TGCGCCAGCAGCCAAGCGGGACTAGCCAGTTACAATGAGCAGTTCTTC